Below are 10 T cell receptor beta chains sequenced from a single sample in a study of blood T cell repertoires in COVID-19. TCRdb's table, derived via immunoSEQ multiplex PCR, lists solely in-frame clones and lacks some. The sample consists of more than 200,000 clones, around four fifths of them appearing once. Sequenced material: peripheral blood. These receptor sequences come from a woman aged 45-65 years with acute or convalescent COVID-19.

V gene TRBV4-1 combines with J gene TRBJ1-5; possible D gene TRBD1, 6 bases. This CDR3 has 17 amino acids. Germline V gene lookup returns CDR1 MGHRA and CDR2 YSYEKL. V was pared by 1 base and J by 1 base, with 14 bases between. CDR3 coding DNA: TGCGCCAGCAGCCAAGGGTTTCAGGGGTTGAGCAATCAGCCCCAGCATTTT. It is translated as CASSQGFQGLSNQPQHF.

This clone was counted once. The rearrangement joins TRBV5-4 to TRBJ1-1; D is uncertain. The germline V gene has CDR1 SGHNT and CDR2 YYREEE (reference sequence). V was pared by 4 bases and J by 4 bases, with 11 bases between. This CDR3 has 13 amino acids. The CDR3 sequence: CASSPQSGTEAFF. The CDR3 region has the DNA TGTGCCAGCAGCCCGCAGTCGGGCACTGAAGCTTTCTTT.

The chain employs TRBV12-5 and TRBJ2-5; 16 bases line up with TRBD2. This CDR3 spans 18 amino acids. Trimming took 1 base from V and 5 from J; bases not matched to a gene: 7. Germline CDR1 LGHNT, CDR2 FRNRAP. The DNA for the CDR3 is TGTGCTAGTGGTTTGGATTCGGGACTAGCGGGAGGGGAGGAGACCCAGTACTTC. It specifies CASGLDSGLAGGEETQYF.

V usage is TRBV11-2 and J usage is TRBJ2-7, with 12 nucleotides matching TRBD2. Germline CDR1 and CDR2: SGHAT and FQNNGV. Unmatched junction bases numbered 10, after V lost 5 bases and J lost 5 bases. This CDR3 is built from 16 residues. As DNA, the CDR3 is TGTGCCAGCAGCCTTCTAGCGGGAGGGCCCCGGGACGAGCAGTACTTC. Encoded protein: CASSLLAGGPRDEQYF.

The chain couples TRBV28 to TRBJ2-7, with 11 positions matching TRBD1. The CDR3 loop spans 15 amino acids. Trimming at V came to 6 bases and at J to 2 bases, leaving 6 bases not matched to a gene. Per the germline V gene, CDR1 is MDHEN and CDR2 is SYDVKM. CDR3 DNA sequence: TGTGCCAGCAGACCGGACAGGGGGCATACCTACGAGCAGTACTTC. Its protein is CASRPDRGHTYEQYF.

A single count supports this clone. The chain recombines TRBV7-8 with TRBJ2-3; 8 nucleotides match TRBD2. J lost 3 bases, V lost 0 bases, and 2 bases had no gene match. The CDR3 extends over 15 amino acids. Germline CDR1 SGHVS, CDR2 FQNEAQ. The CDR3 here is CASSLAPSGTDTQYF. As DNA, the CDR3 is TGTGCCAGCAGCTTAGCACCTAGCGGGACAGATACGCAGTATTTT.

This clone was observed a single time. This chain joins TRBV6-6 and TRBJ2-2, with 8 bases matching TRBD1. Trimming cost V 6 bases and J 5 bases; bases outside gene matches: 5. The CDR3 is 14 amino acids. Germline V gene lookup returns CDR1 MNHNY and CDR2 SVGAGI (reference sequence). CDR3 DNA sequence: TGTGCCAGCAGGACAGGGGCTCTTACCGGGGAGCTGTTTTTT. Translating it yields CASRTGALTGELFF.

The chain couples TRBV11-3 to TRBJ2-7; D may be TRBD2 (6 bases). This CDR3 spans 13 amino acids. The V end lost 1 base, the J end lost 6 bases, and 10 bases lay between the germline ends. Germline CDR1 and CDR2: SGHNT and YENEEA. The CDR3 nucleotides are TGTGCCAGCAGCTTAGGTACTAGCACCGAGCAGTACTTC. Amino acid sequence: CASSLGTSTEQYF.

CDR3 sequence: CAIRAETNTGELFF. The DNA of the CDR3 is TGTGCCATAAGAGCGGAGACCAACACCGGGGAGCTGTTTTTT. J is TRBJ2-2 and V is TRBV10-3; weak D call: TRBD2 (5 bases). The CDR3 sequence is 14 residues long. Trimming removed 9 bases from V and 2 bases from J, with 13 bases in between. The V gene's germline CDR1 is ENHRY and CDR2 SYGVKD.

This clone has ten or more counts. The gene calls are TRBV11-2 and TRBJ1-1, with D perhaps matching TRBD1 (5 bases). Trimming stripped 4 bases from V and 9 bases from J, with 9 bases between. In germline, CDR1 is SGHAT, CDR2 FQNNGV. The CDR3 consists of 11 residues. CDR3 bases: TGTGCCAGCAGCTCGACAGCCCAAGCTTTCTTT. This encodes CASSSTAQAFF.